The next 32 T cell receptor beta chains were all read from a single sample in a study of T cell responses to AZD1222 COVID-19 vaccine. The table came from immunoSEQ multiplex PCR; TCRdb's copy has only in-frame clones and leaves some out. The table lists approximately 150,000 clones, roughly 84% of them singletons. The sequencing here drew on peripheral blood, taken 28 days after the second AZD1222 dose. These receptors came from an adult who received the AZD1222 COVID-19 vaccine.

The chain joins TRBV3-1 (or the pseudogene TRBV3-2) to TRBJ1-5; 8 positions agree with TRBD1. Germline CDR1 and CDR2: LGHDT and YNNKEL (reference sequence). The CDR3 loop spans 14 amino acids. V shed 1 base and J 4 bases; nucleotides not matched to a gene: 0. The CDR3 DNA reads as TGTGCCAGCAGCCAAGGGACAGGGAATCAGCCCCAGCATTTT. This gives the protein CASSQGTGNQPQHF.

This chain uses TRBV10-3 with TRBJ1-6; TRBD1 is a possible D gene (6 bases). Trimming took 1 base from V and 7 from J, leaving 11 bases between them. The CDR3 totals 15 residues. Germline CDR1 is ENHRY and CDR2 is SYGVKD. CDR3 protein: CAISELQGVNSPLHF. The CDR3 DNA sequence: TGTGCCATCAGTGAGTTACAGGGCGTAAATTCACCCCTCCACTTT.

The chain couples TRBV7-4 to TRBJ1-2, with a tentative D call TRBD1 (5 bases). There are 16 residues in the CDR3. The V end lost 5 bases, the J end lost 8 bases, and 24 bases lay between the germline ends. Germline V CDR1 and CDR2: SGHVT, SQSDAQ. The CDR3 region is CASSPGVGWREGGYTF. The CDR3 DNA follows: TGTGCCAGCAGCCCGGGGGTGGGGTGGCGGGAGGGCGGCTACACCTTC. The variable domain in full, with the rest retrieved from reference TRBV7-4 and TRBJ1-2, is GAGVSQSPRYKVAKRGRDVALRCDSISGHVTLYWYRQTLGQGSEVLTYSQSDAQRDKSGRPSGRFSAERPERSVSTLKIQRTEQGDSAVYLCASSPGVGWREGGYTFGSGTRLTVV.

The rearrangement links TRBV2 to TRBJ1-1; D unresolved. The CDR3 is 14 amino acids. V gave up 3 bases and J gave up 2 bases, with 10 bases separating them. Germline V CDR1 and CDR2: SNHLY, FYNNEI. The CDR3 region is CASSESQLNTEAFF. CDR3 DNA: TGTGCCAGCAGTGAGAGTCAACTTAACACTGAAGCTTTCTTT.

CDR3 protein: CASSGVAGSYNEQFF. In DNA form, the CDR3 reads TGCGCCAGCAGCGGGGTGGCTGGCTCCTACAATGAGCAGTTCTTC. This chain connects TRBV5-1 to TRBJ2-1, with D uncertain. V lost 4 bases to trimming and J lost 0 bases, with 11 bases between them. Germline V gene sequence: CDR1 SGHRS, CDR2 YFSETQ. The CDR3 runs to 15 residues.

This clone was detected once. This chain joins TRBV15 and TRBJ1-2; D may be TRBD1 (6 bases). V lost 3 bases and J lost 6, with 11 bases in between. The V gene's germline CDR1 is LNHNV and CDR2 YYDKDF (reference sequence). CDR3 length: 13 residues. The CDR3 reads CATSRDRGDGYTF. DNA of the CDR3: TGTGCCACCAGCAGGGATAGGGGGGATGGCTACACCTTC.

The V and J genes are TRBV3-1 (or the pseudogene TRBV3-2) and TRBJ2-7, with D possibly TRBD2 on 5 matching bases. The germline V and J ends were trimmed by 2 bases and 3 bases, with 11 bases remaining between them. The CDR3 runs 14 residues. The V gene's germline CDR1 is LGHDT and CDR2 YNNKEL (reference sequence). The CDR3 spells CASSQSLRDYEQYF. In nucleotides, the CDR3 is TGTGCCAGCAGCCAAAGCCTGAGGGACTACGAGCAGTACTTC.

The chain carries TRBV7-8 and TRBJ2-7, with TRBD1 as a possible D gene (7 bases). This CDR3 has 14 residues. V was clipped by 5 bases and J by 6 bases, with 17 bases between them. Germline V gene sequence: CDR1 SGHVS, CDR2 FQNEAQ. The CDR3: CASSAGTAGSEQYF. CDR3 nucleotides: TGTGCCAGCAGCGCCGGGACAGCGGGCTCCGAGCAGTACTTC. The full variable domain, rest sourced from reference TRBV7-8 and TRBJ2-7, is GAGVSQSPRYKVAKRGQDVALRCDPISGHVSLFWYQQALGQGPEFLTYFQNEAQLDKSGLPSDRFFAERPEGSVSTLKIQRTQQEDSAVYLCASSAGTAGSEQYFGPGTRLTVT.

Only one count was recorded for this clone. V and J are TRBV5-6 and TRBJ2-7; the D gene could be TRBD1 or TRBD2 (6 bases each). V was shortened by 4 bases and J by 4 bases, with 24 bases between the two germline ends. The CDR3 runs 17 residues. Germline loops: CDR1 SGHDT, CDR2 YYEEEE. The CDR3 sequence is CASSPPTWGPGEYEQYF. The CDR3, as DNA: TGTGCCAGCAGCCCACCTACCTGGGGGCCGGGGGAGTACGAGCAGTACTTC.

CDR3 sequence: CASSNGLAGPYNEQFF. CDR3 nucleotide sequence: TGCGCCAGCAGCAACGGACTAGCGGGGCCTTACAATGAGCAGTTCTTC. This chain uses TRBV10-1 with TRBJ2-1, with 12 bases fitting TRBD2. The CDR3 totals 16 residues. Per the germline V gene, CDR1 is WNHNN and CDR2 is SYGVQD (reference sequence). Unmatched junction bases numbered 7, after V lost 6 bases and J lost 4 bases.

The chain uses TRBV7-2 and TRBJ2-3; TRBD2 aligns across 15 bases. The junction had 4 bases not matched to a gene; V was cut back by 5 bases and J by 4 bases. The germline gives CDR1 SGHTA, CDR2 FQGNSA. The CDR3 sequence is 16 residues long. CDR3 protein: CASSRTSGGAADTQYF. The CDR3 DNA sequence: TGTGCCAGCAGCCGGACTAGCGGGGGGGCGGCAGATACGCAGTATTTT.

The rearrangement joins TRBV4-2 to TRBJ1-2, with unresolved D. Germline V CDR1 and CDR2: LGHNA, YNFKEQ. Trimming cost V 0 bases and J 7 bases, with 6 bases left between them. This CDR3 spans 12 amino acids. CDR3 DNA sequence: TGTGCCAGCAGCCAAGAGGGAGGTGGCTACACCTTC. Its translation is CASSQEGGGYTF.

The chain joins TRBV9 to TRBJ2-3; 8 bases agree with TRBD2. This CDR3 is 18 amino acids long. The J segment lost 4 bases and the V segment lost 0 bases, leaving 13 bases of the junction unmatched. From germline, CDR1 is SGDLS and CDR2 YYNGEE. For the CDR3, the DNA is TGTGCCAGCAGCGTAGGGGTCGGGGGGGCCGATTGGCCAGATACGCAGTATTTT. As protein: CASSVGVGGADWPDTQYF.

The chain joins TRBV14 to TRBJ1-1; 7 bases are a match to TRBD1. With 0 bases clipped from V and 11 bases from J, the junction kept 6 bases outside the gene matches. This CDR3 spans 13 amino acids. From germline, CDR1 is SGHDN and CDR2 FVKESK. The CDR3 region is CASSQDWQGVAFF. As DNA, the CDR3 is TGTGCCAGCAGCCAAGATTGGCAGGGGGTGGCTTTCTTT.

The chain recombines TRBV3-1 (or the pseudogene TRBV3-2) with TRBJ2-7, with 7 bases that match TRBD2. J gave up 4 bases and V 1 base, and 7 bases lay outside the gene matches. CDR3 length: 15 amino acids. Germline V gene lookup returns CDR1 LGHDT and CDR2 YNNKEL (reference sequence). The DNA of the CDR3 is TGTGCCAGCAGCCAAGGGGACTATACTCGGTACGAGCAGTACTTC. Its protein product is CASSQGDYTRYEQYF.

The chain carries TRBV30 and TRBJ1-4; TRBD1 matches at 7 bases. With V trimmed by 3 bases and J by 7 bases, 8 bases remained unmatched. Germline CDR1 and CDR2: GTSNPN and SVGIG (reference sequence). The CDR3 runs to 14 residues. CDR3 nucleotides: TGTGCCTGGAGGACGACAGGGATGGCTGAAAAACTGTTTTTT. Translation: CAWRTTGMAEKLFF.

The CDR3 is CASNSAVPDTQYF. The CDR3 coding sequence is TGTGCCAGTAATAGTGCAGTTCCAGATACGCAGTATTTT. The genes are TRBV19 and TRBJ2-3; D ambiguous. V lost 7 bases and J lost 4, with 12 bases in between. CDR3 size: 13 residues. The germline V gene has CDR1 LNHDA and CDR2 SQIVND (reference sequence).

About this clone itself: Other DNA sequences in the sample encode the same CDR3. The V call is TRBV19, the J call TRBJ2-7, with a possible D match to TRBD2 (6 bases). CDR1 is LNHDA and CDR2 is SQIVND in the germline V gene (reference sequence). Deletions cut 5 bases from V and 1 base from J, with 6 bases between. CDR3 length equals 12 residues. CDR3: CASSGRSYEQYF. In DNA, the CDR3 is TGTGCCAGTAGTGGGAGGTCCTACGAGCAGTACTTC.

V and J are TRBV7-2 and TRBJ2-7; 12 nucleotides match TRBD2. Unmatched junction bases numbered 7, after V lost 5 bases and J lost 2 bases. The germline CDR1 and CDR2 sequences are SGHTA and FQGNSA. The CDR3 contains 16 residues. CDR3 region: CASSLQLAGGPYEQYF. DNA for the CDR3: TGTGCCAGCAGCCTACAACTAGCGGGGGGACCCTACGAGCAGTACTTC. Full variable domain (outside the CDR3, taken from reference TRBV7-2 and TRBJ2-7): GAGVSQSPSNKVTEKGKDVELRCDPISGHTALYWYRQSLGQGLEFLIYFQGNSAPDKSGLPSDRFSAERTGGSVSTLTIQRTQQEDSAVYLCASSLQLAGGPYEQYFGPGTRLTVT.

The V and J genes are TRBV6-5 and TRBJ1-1, with 7 bases that match TRBD1. The CDR3 is made up of 13 amino acids. V lost 7 bases and J lost 2; bases outside the gene matches: 4. Looked up from germline, CDR1 is MNHEY and CDR2 is SVGAGI. The CDR3, as DNA: TGTGCCAGCACGGACAGGAGAAACACTGAAGCTTTCTTT. Translation gives CASTDRRNTEAFF.

The V call is TRBV3-1 (or the pseudogene TRBV3-2), the J call TRBJ1-3; D unresolved. CDR1 LGHDT and CDR2 YNNKEL come from the germline V gene (reference sequence). The CDR3 is 15 amino acids. Trimming shortened V by 5 bases and J by 0 bases, and 11 bases separated the two germline ends. The CDR3: CASSLGSRSGNTIYF. CDR3 nucleotides: TGTGCCAGCAGCTTAGGCAGCCGCTCTGGAAACACCATATATTTT.

The rearrangement links TRBV5-6 to TRBJ2-5; D is possibly TRBD1 (5 bases). With 4 bases removed from V and 5 bases from J, the gap between germline ends came to 18 bases. Germline values: CDR1 SGHDT, CDR2 YYEEEE. The CDR3 is 15 residues long. In DNA form, the CDR3 reads TGTGCCAGCAGCCAAGCGTGGGGCAAGGAGGAGACCCAGTACTTC. This translates into CASSQAWGKEETQYF.

V and J are TRBV24-1 and TRBJ2-3, with D maybe TRBD2 (7 bases). V dropped 6 bases and J dropped 5 bases, with 14 bases sitting between them. The CDR3 has 14 residues. Per the germline V gene, CDR1 is KGHDR and CDR2 is SFDVKD. The chain's CDR3 is CATSSGERGDTQYF. For the CDR3, the DNA is TGTGCCACCAGTTCAGGGGAGCGGGGAGATACGCAGTATTTT.

The chain uses TRBV28 and TRBJ2-3, with D possibly matching TRBD2 (5 bases). The length of the CDR3 is 13 residues. Per germline, CDR1 MDHEN and CDR2 SYDVKM. V was clipped by 3 bases and J by 4 bases, with 8 bases between them. CDR3 protein: CASSLGGSDTQYF. The CDR3 nucleotides are TGTGCCAGCAGTTTGGGCGGGTCAGATACGCAGTATTTT.

In DNA form, the CDR3 reads TGTGCCACCAGTGATTTAAACCTACGGTTAATGCCCCAGCATTTT. It specifies CATSDLNLRLMPQHF. V is TRBV24-1 and J is TRBJ1-5; D gene uncertain. The germline CDR1 and CDR2 sequences are KGHDR and SFDVKD. Trimming stripped 1 base from V and 9 bases from J, with 15 bases between. The length of the CDR3 is 15 residues.

This clone was seen a few times. CDR3 in amino acids: CASSWGQGAPYGYTF. In nucleotides, the CDR3 is TGTGCCAGCAGCTGGGGACAGGGGGCTCCCTATGGCTACACCTTC. V usage is TRBV5-5 and J usage is TRBJ1-2, with TRBD1 matching over 12 bases. Trimming removed 3 bases from V and 4 bases from J; junction bases left unmatched: 4. The CDR3 consists of 15 residues. Germline CDR1 and CDR2: SGHKS and YYEKEE (reference sequence).

This clone was seen more than once but under ten times. The identical CDR3 is also encoded by other nucleotide sequences in the sample. The chain has TRBV4-1 and TRBJ2-7, with 8 bases that match TRBD2. The CDR3 sequence is 15 residues long. Germline V gene data show CDR1 as MGHRA and CDR2 as YSYEKL. V trimming: 3 bases; J trimming: 0 bases; junction bases outside the gene matches: 4. The CDR3 DNA follows: TGCGCCAGCAGCCATCTCGCGGGGGGCTCCTACGAGCAGTACTTC. Translating it yields CASSHLAGGSYEQYF.

The gene calls are TRBV5-1 and TRBJ1-1; a weak D match, TRBD1 (5 bases). Trimming stripped 0 bases from V and 7 bases from J, with 16 bases between. CDR3 length: 15 amino acids. Germline loops: CDR1 SGHRS, CDR2 YFSETQ. CDR3 in amino acids: CASSLARAVWNEAFF. CDR3 DNA: TGCGCCAGCAGCTTGGCCAGGGCAGTCTGGAATGAAGCTTTCTTT.

The chain joins TRBV4-2 to TRBJ2-3, with unresolved D. The CDR3 contains 13 residues. Germline V gene data show CDR1 as LGHNA and CDR2 as YNFKEQ. V gave up 6 bases and J gave up 5 bases, with 12 bases separating them. The CDR3 sequence is CASSPESGDTQYF. The CDR3 coding sequence is TGTGCCAGCAGTCCAGAGAGTGGAGATACGCAGTATTTT.

The sample holds a few counts of this clone. The rearrangement links TRBV4-2 to TRBJ2-7; 10 bases are a match to TRBD1. Germline V gene lookup returns CDR1 LGHNA and CDR2 YNFKEQ. The CDR3 is 15 residues long. V dropped 4 bases and J dropped 3; count of bases not matched to a gene: 6. The CDR3 is CASSLGTGDFYEQYF. The CDR3 region has the DNA TGTGCCAGCAGCCTTGGGACAGGGGACTTCTACGAGCAGTACTTC.

V and J are TRBV19 and TRBJ2-3; 10 positions agree with TRBD2. The CDR3 sequence is 16 residues long. Germline V gene data show CDR1 as LNHDA and CDR2 as SQIVND (reference sequence). V shed 5 bases and J 2 bases; nucleotides not matched to a gene: 7. CDR3 sequence reads: CASSPRTSGYTDTQYF. The CDR3 region has the DNA TGTGCCAGTAGTCCGAGGACTAGCGGATACACAGATACGCAGTATTTT.

This chain links TRBV18 with TRBJ1-2; no firm D call. Between the trimmed V and J ends, which lost 3 bases and 1 base, there was a span of 15 bases. Looked up from germline, CDR1 is KGHSH and CDR2 is LQKENI. This CDR3 comprises 16 residues. The CDR3 is CASSPSSSIINYGYTF. In DNA form, the CDR3 reads TGTGCCAGCTCACCGTCATCCTCCATTATTAACTATGGCTACACCTTC.